The 29 T cell receptor beta chains given below trace back to one sample, sequenced in a study of T cell changes during pregnancy in multiple sclerosis. Here immunoSEQ multiplex PCR was the method, and the copy in TCRdb shows in-frame clones only, minus some. The sample holds 40,000 or so clones, 70% to 90% seen once. The sample here was CD8+ T cells from peripheral blood mononuclear cells, taken in the first trimester of pregnancy. The receptors shown here come from a female donor with multiple sclerosis, enrolled in a pregnancy study.

This clone was found a few times. This chain connects TRBV29-1 to TRBJ2-7; 9 nucleotides line up with TRBD2. The ends lost 7 bases at V and 2 bases at J; junction bases unmatched: 6. The CDR3 runs 13 residues. Per the germline V gene, CDR1 is SQVTM and CDR2 is ANQGSEA. CDR3: CSALAGVAYEQYF. DNA of the CDR3: TGCAGCGCATTAGCGGGGGTGGCCTACGAGCAGTACTTC.

This clone has only a few counts. This chain uses TRBV6-5 with TRBJ1-1; no clear D gene. Trimming removed 4 bases from V and 2 bases from J, with 14 bases in between. CDR1 and CDR2 (germline): MNHEY, SVGAGI. The CDR3 is 15 residues long. The CDR3 is CASSFMTGVNTEAFF. CDR3 in DNA: TGTGCCAGCAGTTTCATGACCGGGGTTAACACTGAAGCTTTCTTT.

This rearrangement joins TRBV9 to TRBJ1-2, with 7 bases that match TRBD1. Losses at the gene ends were 0 bases for V and 4 bases for J; bases not matched to a gene: 9. The length of the CDR3 is 16 residues. CDR1 is SGDLS, CDR2 YYNGEE, per germline. In DNA, the CDR3 is TGTGCCAGCAGCGTAGCAGTAGGGCAGGGGGTCTATGGCTACACCTTC. Protein: CASSVAVGQGVYGYTF. The complete variable domain, with remaining parts taken from reference TRBV9 and TRBJ1-2, reads DSGVTQTPKHLITATGQRVTLRCSPRSGDLSVYWYQQSLDQGLQFLIQYYNGEERAKGNILERFSAQQFPDLHSELNLSSLELGDSALYFCASSVAVGQGVYGYTFGSGTRLTVV.

The J gene is TRBJ2-3, the V gene TRBV4-3, with D tentatively TRBD2 (6 bases). The CDR3 sequence is 14 residues long. Trimming left V 4 bases short and J 5 bases short, with 13 bases between. Germline lookup yields CDR1 LGHNA and CDR2 YSLEER. The CDR3 reads CASSPGDGVDTQYF. CDR3 nucleotides: TGCGCCAGCAGCCCGGGGGACGGGGTAGATACGCAGTATTTT.

The J gene is TRBJ1-1, the V gene TRBV4-3, with D unclear. The germline V and J ends were trimmed by 1 base and 4 bases, with 7 bases remaining between them. CDR3 length: 13 residues. Germline CDR1 LGHNA, CDR2 YSLEER. The CDR3 reads CASSQGRSTEAFF. The CDR3 DNA follows: TGCGCCAGCAGCCAAGGTAGGAGCACTGAAGCTTTCTTT.

The DNA for the CDR3 is TGTGCCAGCAGCTTGGGGACAGTTTCATACTTC. Amino acids: CASSLGTVSYF. The chain employs TRBV5-6 and TRBJ2-7; weak D call: TRBD1 (6 bases). The CDR3 is 11 amino acids. CDR1 SGHDT and CDR2 YYEEEE come from the germline V gene. V lost 0 bases, J lost 13 bases, and 11 bases lay in between.

This sequence joins TRBV6-6 and TRBJ2-1; 8 nucleotides align to TRBD1. Germline V gene sequence: CDR1 MNHNY, CDR2 SVGAGI (reference sequence). The CDR3 sequence is 14 residues long. V lost 10 bases and J lost 6; bases outside the gene matches: 11. The CDR3 reads CATFTGGQINEQFF. The CDR3 DNA is TGTGCCACCTTCACAGGGGGACAGATCAATGAGCAGTTCTTC.

The V and J genes are TRBV15 and TRBJ2-2; D possibly corresponds to TRBD2 (6 bases). The CDR3 covers 15 residues. V dropped 7 bases and J dropped 0 bases, with 12 bases sitting between them. Germline V gene data show CDR1 as LNHNV and CDR2 as YYDKDF (reference sequence). CDR3 sequence (DNA): TGTGCCACCAACGCGGGGCGATCGAACACCGGGGAGCTGTTTTTT. The encoded protein is CATNAGRSNTGELFF. The full variable domain, in which reference TRBV15 and TRBJ2-2 provide the parts outside the CDR3, is DAMVIQNPRYQVTQFGKPVTLSCSQTLNHNVMYWYQQKSSQAPKLLFHYYDKDFNNEADTPDNFQSRRPNTSFCFLDIRSPGLGDTAMYLCATNAGRSNTGELFFGEGSRLTVL.

A remark on this clone: At one end, the junction sequence differs from germline, possibly due to a read error. The chain combines TRBV9 with TRBJ2-3; maybe TRBD1 (5 bases). This CDR3 contains 12 residues. The germline gives CDR1 SGDLS, CDR2 YYNGEE. CDR3 sequence (DNA): TGTGCCAGCAGCACCCAGGGATCGAGTCGGCATTTT. Protein product: CASSTQGSSRHF.

J is TRBJ2-3 and V is TRBV7-2, with 7 bases that match TRBD2. The CDR3 is made up of 18 amino acids. V lost 4 bases and J lost 1; bases outside the gene matches: 14. Germline V gives CDR1 SGHTA, CDR2 FQGNSA. CDR3 in amino acids: CASSSHRAGVGRTDTQYF. The CDR3 bases are TGTGCCAGCAGCTCCCACCGTGCGGGGGTTGGGCGCACAGATACGCAGTATTTT.

The V and J genes are TRBV2 and TRBJ1-1, with TRBD1 as a possible D gene (6 bases). Germline CDR1 reads SNHLY; CDR2 reads FYNNEI. The CDR3 is made up of 13 amino acids. The V gene lost 7 bases and the J gene lost 0 bases, with 9 bases spanning the gap. In DNA, the CDR3 is TGTGCCAGCAATCAGGGGATGAACACTGAAGCTTTCTTT. It is translated as CASNQGMNTEAFF.

The rearrangement joins TRBV9 to TRBJ1-2; tentatively, D is TRBD1 (6 bases). Germline V gives CDR1 SGDLS, CDR2 YYNGEE. The V and J ends lost 3 bases and 0 bases respectively, with 9 bases between them. The CDR3 runs to 14 residues. CDR3 amino acids: CASSGGPPNYGYTF. The DNA for the CDR3 is TGTGCCAGCAGCGGGGGGCCCCCTAACTATGGCTACACCTTC. Full variable domain (remainder filled in from reference TRBV9 and TRBJ1-2): DSGVTQTPKHLITATGQRVTLRCSPRSGDLSVYWYQQSLDQGLQFLIQYYNGEERAKGNILERFSAQQFPDLHSELNLSSLELGDSALYFCASSGGPPNYGYTFGSGTRLTVV.

This clone has a handful of counts. One end of the junction fails to match germline, which may point to a read error. The V call is TRBV5-4, the J call TRBJ2-7, with 12 bases lining up with TRBD1. CDR1 is SGHNT, CDR2 YYREEE, per germline (reference sequence). The CDR3 has 16 residues. The CDR3 DNA reads as TGCGCCAGCAGCCAAGAATTGGGGACAGGGGGCGACGAGCAGTACTTC. Amino acids: CASSQELGTGGDEQYF.

The chain joins TRBV6-6 to TRBJ1-4; D ambiguous. The ends were cut back, 6 bases at V and 7 bases at J, with 12 bases in the middle. There are 13 residues in the CDR3. The V gene's germline CDR1 is MNHNY and CDR2 SVGAGI (reference sequence). As DNA, the CDR3 is TGTGCCAGCAGCCAGGTTCCCAGTGAAAAACTGTTTTTT. Its protein product is CASSQVPSEKLFF.

The V call is TRBV7-8, the J call TRBJ2-5, with 7 positions matching TRBD1. CDR1 and CDR2 from the germline V gene are SGHVS and FQNEAQ. The CDR3 has 15 amino acids. J was trimmed by 2 bases and V by 1 base; bases with no gene match: 4. The CDR3 bases are TGTGCCAGCAGCTTAGGGTACAGGGGTCAAGAGACCCAGTACTTC. Encoded protein: CASSLGYRGQETQYF.

The V call is TRBV2, the J call TRBJ1-1; no definite D call. The length of the CDR3 is 13 residues. Trimming stripped 2 bases from V and 4 bases from J, with 8 bases between. Per germline, CDR1 SNHLY and CDR2 FYNNEI. DNA of the CDR3: TGTGCCAGCAGTGAAAGCGACGTCACTGAAGCTTTCTTT. This codes for CASSESDVTEAFF.

V gene TRBV29-1 combines with J gene TRBJ1-3; unclear D gene. From germline, CDR1 is SQVTM and CDR2 ANQGSEA. The CDR3 has 11 residues. V was clipped by 6 bases and J by 0 bases, with 3 bases between them. The CDR3 bases are TGCAGCGTCCACTCTGGAAACACCATATATTTT. Translating it yields CSVHSGNTIYF.

This chain joins TRBV10-3 and TRBJ2-1, with 11 bases that match TRBD2. Losses at the gene ends were 0 bases for V and 0 bases for J; bases not matched to a gene: 7. There are 19 residues in the CDR3. Per the germline V gene, CDR1 is ENHRY and CDR2 is SYGVKD. The CDR3 reads CAISESETSGANSYNEQFF. In DNA, the CDR3 is TGTGCCATCAGTGAGTCAGAGACTAGCGGGGCAAACTCCTACAATGAGCAGTTCTTC.

V is TRBV15 and J is TRBJ1-4, with 8 nucleotides matching TRBD1. Germline values: CDR1 LNHNV, CDR2 YYDKDF (reference sequence). V was clipped by 5 bases and J by 7 bases; unmatched bases: 9. This CDR3 has 15 amino acids. DNA for the CDR3: TGTGCCACCAGCGGTACCCAGGGGGCGGGTGAAAAACTGTTTTTT. Translation: CATSGTQGAGEKLFF.

The rearrangement links TRBV19 to TRBJ2-2, with 12 nucleotides matching TRBD1. Trimming cost V 6 bases and J 6 bases; bases outside gene matches: 5. The germline CDR1 and CDR2 sequences are LNHDA and SQIVND (reference sequence). The CDR3 is 15 residues long. The DNA for the CDR3 is TGTGCCAGTAGGCCCCGGGACAGGGGGCCCGGGGAGCTGTTTTTT. Protein product: CASRPRDRGPGELFF.

The chain recombines TRBV4-1 with TRBJ2-7; D remains ambiguous. The CDR3 runs to 14 residues. Trimming cost V 1 base and J 1 base, with 8 bases left between them. In germline, CDR1 is MGHRA, CDR2 YSYEKL. CDR3 protein: CASSQAGRSYEQYF. In DNA, the CDR3 is TGCGCCAGCAGCCAAGCCGGCAGGTCCTACGAGCAGTACTTC.

Written as DNA, the CDR3 is TGCGCCAGCAGCCAAGATCGCTGGACAGGTGGGGAAAAACTGTTTTTT. Residues: CASSQDRWTGGEKLFF. This sequence joins TRBV4-3 and TRBJ1-4; TRBD1 matches 7 bases. With 0 bases clipped from V and 8 bases from J, the junction kept 9 bases outside the gene matches. The CDR3 runs 16 residues. Germline V CDR1 and CDR2: LGHNA, YSLEER.

This chain connects TRBV29-1 to TRBJ2-5; 11 bases match TRBD2. The length of the CDR3 is 15 residues. Germline V gives CDR1 SQVTM, CDR2 ANQGSEA. V shed 1 base and J 3 bases; nucleotides not matched to a gene: 4. The CDR3 loop reads CSVEGLAGFKETQYF. CDR3 nucleotides: TGCAGCGTTGAAGGACTAGCGGGGTTCAAAGAGACCCAGTACTTC.

The chain employs TRBV5-1 and TRBJ2-7; no clear D. Germline V gives CDR1 SGHRS, CDR2 YFSETQ. Trimming took off 1 base at V and 1 base at J, with 18 bases between the two ends. The CDR3 extends over 17 amino acids. CDR3 residues: CASSLTPGPTISYEQYF. The CDR3, as DNA: TGCGCCAGCAGCTTGACGCCTGGCCCCACAATTTCCTACGAGCAGTACTTC.

This chain links TRBV7-9 with TRBJ2-1, with TRBD2 matching 9 bases. V lost 10 bases to trimming and J lost 9 bases; unmatched junction nucleotides: 10. The germline V gene encodes CDR1 SEHNR and CDR2 FQNEAQ (reference sequence). The CDR3 has 13 amino acids. CDR3 bases: TGTGCCACTGGGGCTAGCGGGGCGCGTGAGCAGTTCTTC. Its translation is CATGASGAREQFF.

The genes are TRBV11-2 and TRBJ1-1; possible D gene TRBD1, 5 bases. Germline loops: CDR1 SGHAT, CDR2 FQNNGV. The CDR3 loop spans 16 amino acids. Between the trimmed V and J ends, which lost 2 bases and 11 bases, there was a span of 24 bases. CDR3 protein: CASSLWLTTIGDKAFF. In DNA, the CDR3 is TGTGCCAGCAGCTTATGGCTTACCACCATAGGGGATAAGGCTTTCTTT.

The genes are TRBV9 and TRBJ1-1, with D possibly matching TRBD1 (6 bases). V was shortened by 0 bases and J by 6 bases, with 12 bases between the two germline ends. The CDR3 consists of 14 residues. CDR1 and CDR2 from the germline V gene are SGDLS and YYNGEE. The CDR3, as DNA: TGTGCCAGCAGCGTAGGTGGGACAACCGCTGAAGCTTTCTTT. Protein product: CASSVGGTTAEAFF. Together with reference TRBV9 and TRBJ1-1, the CDR3 gives the full variable domain: DSGVTQTPKHLITATGQRVTLRCSPRSGDLSVYWYQQSLDQGLQFLIQYYNGEERAKGNILERFSAQQFPDLHSELNLSSLELGDSALYFCASSVGGTTAEAFFGQGTRLTVV.

The chain couples TRBV19 to TRBJ2-1, with unresolved D. Germline-derived CDR1 and CDR2 are LNHDA and SQIVND (reference sequence). The germline V and J ends were trimmed by 1 base and 5 bases, with 6 bases remaining between them. CDR3 size: 13 residues. As DNA, the CDR3 is TGTGCCAGTAGTATAGCGCACAACAATGAGCAGTTCTTC. It codes for CASSIAHNNEQFF.

This sequence joins TRBV7-3 and TRBJ1-6; TRBD1 agrees at 12 bases. There are 22 residues in the CDR3. Germline V lookup: CDR1 SGHTA, CDR2 FQGTGA. Trimming cost V 2 bases and J 5 bases; bases outside gene matches: 19. In DNA, the CDR3 is TGTGCCAGCAGCTTAGTGTATAGGTTTGGGACAGGGGGCAAAGGAAATAATTCACCCCTCCACTTT. Its protein is CASSLVYRFGTGGKGNNSPLHF. Drawing the rest from reference TRBV7-3 and TRBJ1-6, the complete variable domain is GAGVSQTPSNKVTEKGKYVELRCDPISGHTALYWYRQSLGQGPEFLIYFQGTGAADDSGLPNDRFFAVRPEGSVSTLKIQRTERGDSAVYLCASSLVYRFGTGGKGNNSPLHFGNGTRLTVT.